One sample yielded the 32 T cell receptor beta chains listed below, sequenced in a study of tumor-infiltrating lymphocytes in primary liver carcinoma. Total RNA and DNA came together from 20-30 mg of bulk tissue without cell sorting. Total RNA (approximately 500 ng) served as template for TCR beta cDNA synthesis primed by a constant-region primer. Modified slightly, ARM-PCR produced TCR beta libraries over three nested multiplex PCR rounds. TRBV1-TRBV30 forward primers and a C-beta reverse primer were used in the first two PCR rounds, which each ran for approximately 10 cycles. One entry per CDR3 protein, called by TCRdb with MiXCR from the multiplex PCR reads. The table has 90,000 to 100,000 distinct CDR3 sequences, over 55% seen once; the top ten hold around 9.5%. Sequencing used liver tumor tissue from sampling region 5. Subset denoted: tumor region T5, tumor centre. Receptors were obtained from a woman in her sixties with primary liver carcinoma and hepatitis B virus infection.

Concerning this clonotype itself: At one end the junction does not follow the germline gene, possibly because of a read error. This chain uses TRBV28 with TRBJ2-3; D is undetermined. The CDR3 has 12 residues. CDR1 and CDR2 from the germline V gene are MDHEN and SYDVKM. The CDR3 DNA reads TGTGCCAGCAGTTTAAGGATAGATACACAGTATTTT. Protein: CASSLRIDTQYF. The complete variable domain, with remaining parts taken from reference TRBV28 and TRBJ2-3, reads DVKVTQSSRYLVKRTGEKVFLECVQDMDHENMFWYRQDPGLGLRLIYFSYDVKMKEKGDIPEGYSVSREKKERFSLILESASTNQTSMYLCASSLRIDTQYFGPGTRLTVL.

The gene calls are TRBV7-9 and TRBJ2-5, with D possibly called TRBD1 or TRBD2 (5 bases each). The CDR3 spans 12 residues. CDR1 is SEHNR, CDR2 FQNEAQ, per germline (reference sequence). The CDR3 bases are TGTGTAGGGACGGTTGGACGGGAGACCCAGTACTTC. This sequence encodes CVGTVGRETQYF. Filled out from reference TRBV7-9 and TRBJ2-5, the complete variable domain reads DTGVSQNPRHKITKRGQNVTFRCDPISEHNRLYWYRQTLGQGPEFLTYFQNEAQLEKSRLLSDRFSAERPKGSFSTLEIQRTEQGDSAMYLCVGTVGRETQYFGPGTRLLVL.

A word on this clonotype: An end of the junction differs from the germline gene, which may be a read error. J is TRBJ2-2 and V is TRBV7-9; 8 bases line up with TRBD1. The CDR3 covers 16 residues. The germline gives CDR1 SEHNR, CDR2 FQNEAQ (reference sequence). The chain's CDR3 is CTSSSLDREETGELFF. Here the CDR3 DNA reads TGTACCAGCAGCTCCTTGGACAGGGAAGAGACCGGGGAGCTGTTTTTT.

This clonotype showed up many times. The rearrangement joins TRBV7-9 to TRBJ2-1, with 10 nucleotides matching TRBD2. Germline V gene data show CDR1 as SEHNR and CDR2 as FQNEAQ (reference sequence). The J segment lost 5 bases and the V segment lost 7 bases, leaving 5 bases of the junction unmatched. There are 14 residues in the CDR3. The CDR3 sequence is CASNEAGGNNEQFF. CDR3 in DNA: TGTGCCAGCAACGAAGCGGGAGGGAACAATGAGCAGTTCTTC.

This clonotype rates as medium-sized. The chain couples TRBV11-2 to TRBJ2-5; TRBD2 matches 8 bases. The V gene end was trimmed by 1 base and the J gene end by 1 base; junction bases not matched to a gene: 2. CDR1 and CDR2 from the germline V gene are SGHAT and FQNNGV. This CDR3 is 15 amino acids long. The CDR3 protein is CASSLAGLGQETQYF. The CDR3 nucleotides read TGTGCCAGCAGCTTAGCGGGACTAGGCCAAGAGACCCAGTACTTC.

This clonotype was observed a handful of times. J is TRBJ1-6 and V is TRBV28; TRBD1 is a possible D gene (5 bases). Germline V gives CDR1 MDHEN, CDR2 SYDVKM. V was cut by 3 bases and J by 9 bases, with 6 bases left in between. The CDR3 loop spans 12 amino acids. This CDR3 is CASSFRGSPLHF. Here the CDR3 DNA reads TGTGCCAGCAGTTTTAGGGGTTCACCCCTCCACTTT.

A word on this clonotype: A junction boundary mismatches the germline segment, possibly from a read error. The chain couples TRBV5-1 to TRBJ2-7, with D possibly matching TRBD2 (6 bases). Germline V gene data show CDR1 as SGHRS and CDR2 as YFSETQ. The CDR3 consists of 14 residues. The CDR3 is CAGSLTGDGFEQCF. CDR3 DNA: TGCGCCGGCAGCTTAACGGGAGACGGGTTCGAGCAGTGCTTC. The full variable domain, completed using reference TRBV5-1 and TRBJ2-7, is KAGVTQTPRYLIKTRGQQVTLSCSPISGHRSVSWYQQTPGQGLQFLFEYFSETQRNKGNFPGRFSGRQFSNSRSEMNVSTLELGDSALYLCAGSLTGDGFEQCFGPGTRLTVT.

This clonotype was seen at least ten times. This chain uses TRBV12-3 or TRBV12-4 with TRBJ2-2; perhaps D is TRBD1 or TRBD2 (5 bases each). This CDR3 is built from 15 residues. Trimming left V 4 bases short and J 6 bases short, with 15 bases between. The CDR3 nucleotides read TGTGCCAGCAGTTATTGGGGGAGCGCGGCCGGGGAGCTGTTTTTT. It encodes CASSYWGSAAGELFF.

For this clonotype: The conserved phenylalanine or tryptophan normally closing the CDR3 is absent here, so this likely arose from a read error. The V gene is TRBV6-5, the J gene TRBJ1-4, with D maybe TRBD1 (6 bases). Germline V gene lookup returns CDR1 MNHEY and CDR2 SVGAGI. This CDR3 contains 14 residues. The CDR3 here is CASSWTATNEELFS. The CDR3, as DNA: TGTGCCAGCAGTTGGACAGCAACTAATGAAGAACTGTTTTCT.

This clonotype was picked up a small number of times. This may be a read error: a much more frequent sequence differs by one nucleotide. The chain combines TRBV12-3 or TRBV12-4 with TRBJ2-2, with D hard to call. The CDR3 runs 13 residues. Trimming stripped 4 bases from V and 4 bases from J, with 7 bases between. The CDR3 sequence is CASSSTFTGELFF. The CDR3 region has the DNA TGTGCCAGCAGTTCGACATTCACCGGGGAGCTGTTTTTT.

Concerning this clonotype: At one end the junction does not follow the germline gene, possibly because of a read error. This chain uses TRBV11-2 with TRBJ1-5, with D unresolved. The CDR3 covers 13 residues. Germline V CDR1 and CDR2: SGHAT, FQNNGV. The CDR3 region has the DNA TGTGCCATCAGCTTAGGCTGGTATCAGCCCCAGCATTTT. Its translation: CAISLGWYQPQHF.

Turning to this clonotype: A read error may explain this, as a much larger clone is one base away. CDR3 protein: CASCRTGGTEAFF. CDR3 coding DNA: TGCGCCAGCTGTCGAACAGGGGGCACTGAAGCTTTCTTT. This chain uses TRBV5-1 with TRBJ1-1, with 8 bases fitting TRBD1. CDR1 SGHRS and CDR2 YFSETQ come from the germline V gene. V was clipped by 7 bases and J by 4 bases; unmatched bases: 6. The CDR3 length is 13 residues.

Sample share makes this clonotype medium-sized. This rearrangement joins TRBV11-3 to TRBJ2-1, with a weak D call TRBD2 (5 bases). This CDR3 is built from 14 residues. CDR1 is SGHNT, CDR2 YENEEA, per germline. Trimming cost V 4 bases and J 10 bases, with 17 bases left between them. The CDR3 loop is CASSSPIGSGEQFF. CDR3 coding DNA: TGTGCCAGCAGCTCCCCCATAGGTTCGGGAGAGCAGTTCTTC.

The V call is TRBV19, the J call TRBJ1-5; D is unclear. Trimming took 3 bases from V and 5 from J, leaving 8 bases between them. Per the germline V gene, CDR1 is LNHDA and CDR2 is SQIVND (reference sequence). The CDR3 has 13 amino acids. Here the CDR3 reads CASSIMGDQPQHF. As DNA, the CDR3 is TGTGCCAGTAGTATCATGGGAGATCAGCCCCAGCATTTT.

Ten or more counts support this clonotype. The gene calls are TRBV4-2 and TRBJ1-2, with no clear D. Germline V CDR1 and CDR2: LGHNA, YNFKEQ. This CDR3 has 12 residues. V lost 0 bases, J lost 6 bases, and 5 bases lay in between. CDR3 DNA sequence: TGTGCCAGCAGCCAAGATAGGAATGGCTACACCTTC. As protein: CASSQDRNGYTF.

CDR3 in amino acids: CSAGGHSSQGAGNTIYF. CDR3 coding DNA: TGCAGTGCTGGGGGCCATTCGAGTCAGGGGGCTGGAAACACCATATATTTT. This chain joins TRBV29-1 and TRBJ1-3; 7 bases align to TRBD1. Germline V gene sequence: CDR1 SQVTM, CDR2 ANQGSEA. The CDR3 covers 17 residues.

As for this clonotype: One end of the junction fails to match germline, which may point to a read error. This chain connects TRBV30 to TRBJ2-7, with no clear D. This CDR3 has 12 residues. Germline assignment: CDR1 GTSNPN and CDR2 SVGIG (reference sequence). The CDR3, as DNA: TGTGCTTGGAGTGTGACGGGCTACGAGCAGTACTTC. Translating it yields CAWSVTGYEQYF.

In regard to this clonotype: An end of the junction differs from the germline gene, which may be a read error. The V and J genes are TRBV6-6 and TRBJ2-4, with 9 bases matching TRBD2. CDR1 and CDR2 from the germline V gene are MNHNY and SVGAGI (reference sequence). The length of the CDR3 is 16 residues. The CDR3 coding sequence is TGTGCCAGCAAAAAAGGACTAGCGAGAGCCCAAAACATTCAGTACTTC. This gives the protein CASKKGLARAQNIQYF.

In the case of this clonotype: The CDR3 end shows no conserved phenylalanine or tryptophan, and so a read error is likely. J is TRBJ2-6 and V is TRBV11-2, with D perhaps TRBD1 (5 bases). Germline loops: CDR1 SGHAT, CDR2 FQNNGV. The CDR3 loop spans 15 amino acids. Trimming pared 6 bases from V and 8 bases from J, leaving 17 bases between. CDR3 loop: CASSLQASGTNVLTL. CDR3 DNA: TGTGCCAGCAGTCTACAGGCCTCTGGCACCAACGTCCTGACTTTA.

Concerning this clonotype itself: One end of the junction does not line up with germline, which may come from a read error. The rearrangement joins TRBV20-1 to TRBJ1-4; D possibly corresponds to TRBD1 (5 bases). Germline lookup yields CDR1 DFQATT and CDR2 SNEGSKA (reference sequence). The CDR3 has 14 amino acids. The CDR3 here is CSARDYQGSERLFF. In nucleotides, the CDR3 is TGCAGTGCTAGAGATTACCAGGGAAGTGAAAGACTGTTTTTT.

This clonotype was observed at least ten times. CDR3 protein: CAWRLVAGSDYGYTF. CDR3 nucleotide sequence: TGTGCCTGGAGATTGGTTGCGGGATCCGACTATGGCTACACCTTC. The chain has TRBV30 and TRBJ1-2; the D is unclear. V lost 3 bases to trimming and J lost 3 bases, with 17 bases between them. Germline CDR1 GTSNPN, CDR2 SVGIG (reference sequence). The CDR3 is made up of 15 amino acids.

V usage is TRBV28 and J usage is TRBJ2-2; D tentatively reads TRBD1 or TRBD2 (5 bases each). The CDR3 has 14 residues. Germline CDR1 is MDHEN and CDR2 is SYDVKM. Trimming removed 7 bases from V and 6 bases from J, with 15 bases in between. Here the CDR3 DNA reads TGTGCCAGCATGGGGGACCTCAACGCCGGGGAGCTGTTTTTT. Translation gives CASMGDLNAGELFF.

Note on this clonotype: Since a much larger clone is just one base distant, this may be a read error. The conserved closing phenylalanine or tryptophan is absent in this CDR3, likely reflecting a read error. This chain links TRBV5-8 with TRBJ2-7, with TRBD1 identical over 7 bases. The CDR3 loop spans 16 amino acids. With 5 bases clipped from V and 3 bases from J, the junction kept 14 bases outside the gene matches. Germline V gene sequence: CDR1 SGHTS, CDR2 YDEGEE. CDR3 in amino acids: CASRVSHLRDSYEQYS. The CDR3, as DNA: TGTGCCAGCAGGGTGTCACACCTCCGGGACAGCTACGAGCAGTACTCC.

For this clonotype: Germline and junction disagree at one end, which may indicate a read error. V and J are TRBV28 and TRBJ1-4; D is ambiguous. The germline V gene encodes CDR1 MDHEN and CDR2 SYDVKM. CDR3 size: 15 residues. Written as DNA, the CDR3 is TGTACCAGCAGTTCCGGTTATCCAACTAATGAAAAACTGTTTTTT. Its translation is CTSSSGYPTNEKLFF.

Turning to this clonotype: The germline gene is not matched at one end of the junction; a read error may be the cause. The V gene is TRBV4-2, the J gene TRBJ1-2; D unresolved. The CDR3 contains 15 residues. CDR1 LGHNA and CDR2 YNFKEQ come from the germline V gene. CDR3 loop: CARSQEQSSSYSYTF. The CDR3 DNA sequence: TGTGCCCGCAGCCAAGAACAGTCCTCGAGCTATAGCTACACCTTC.

Regarding this clonotype: Possible read error: a much larger clone is one base away. CDR3 amino acids: CASSELANSRQFF. The CDR3 DNA reads as TGCGCCAGCAGTGAGTTGGCGAACAGCAGGCAGTTCTTC. The J gene is TRBJ2-1, the V gene TRBV10-2; no clear D. The V end lost 1 base, the J end lost 12 bases, and 13 bases lay between the germline ends. Germline-derived CDR1 and CDR2 are WSHSY and SAAADI. The length of the CDR3 is 13 residues.

This clonotype appeared many times. This chain connects TRBV10-3 to TRBJ1-2; D not resolved. Germline loops: CDR1 ENHRY, CDR2 SYGVKD. This CDR3 spans 13 amino acids. V lost 3 bases to trimming and J lost 4 bases, with 9 bases between them. The CDR3 nucleotides are TGTGCCATCAGTGATGGTATCGGCTATGGCTACACCTTC. Its protein product is CAISDGIGYGYTF.

As concerns this clonotype: This may be a read error: a much more frequent sequence differs by one nucleotide. The CDR3 ends on some other residue instead of the conserved phenylalanine or tryptophan, so this is likely a read error. The rearrangement joins TRBV14 to TRBJ2-7, with D tentatively TRBD2 (5 bases). Germline V gene data show CDR1 as SGHDN and CDR2 as FVKESK. CDR3 length equals 14 residues. The V and J ends lost 4 bases and 0 bases respectively, with 10 bases between them. CDR3 in amino acids: CASSRMGSSYEQYL. The CDR3 DNA reads as TGTGCCAGCAGCCGGATGGGGAGCTCCTACGAGCAGTACTTA.

As regards this clonotype: Since no conserved phenylalanine or tryptophan closes the CDR3, a read error is the likely cause. The chain is built from TRBV14 and TRBJ2-7; unclear D gene. V dropped 0 bases and J dropped 7 bases, with 19 bases sitting between them. CDR3 size: 16 residues. The germline gives CDR1 SGHDN, CDR2 FVKESK. This chain's CDR3 is CASSQDGVDPVLEQYS. In DNA form, the CDR3 reads TGTGCCAGCAGCCAAGATGGGGTGGATCCCGTGCTAGAGCAGTACTCC.

With regard to this clonotype: A read error is possible here, since a much larger clone lies one base away. The rearrangement joins TRBV28 to TRBJ2-6; D is perhaps TRBD1 (6 bases). The V gene's germline CDR1 is MDHEN and CDR2 SYDVKM. This CDR3 is 17 amino acids long. Trimming removed 6 bases from V and 4 bases from J, with 19 bases in between. The CDR3 bases are TGTGCCAGCAGGTCTGACAGGTCCTCTTGGGGGGCCAACGTCCTGACTTTC. This gives the protein CASRSDRSSWGANVLTF.

The genes are TRBV20-1 and TRBJ2-5; the match to TRBD2 covers 9 bases. The germline V gene encodes CDR1 DFQATT and CDR2 SNEGSKA (reference sequence). The length of the CDR3 is 13 residues. V lost 6 bases and J lost 7; bases outside the gene matches: 9. The CDR3 here is CSALREGRGTQYF. Written as DNA, the CDR3 is TGCAGTGCCTTGCGGGAGGGCCGCGGGACCCAGTACTTC.

Details on this clonotype: Since the CDR3 does not end with the conserved phenylalanine or tryptophan, this likely comes from a read error. The genes are TRBV29-1 and TRBJ2-5; D is possibly TRBD1 (7 bases). The germline CDR1 and CDR2 sequences are SQVTM and ANQGSEA. This CDR3 spans 15 amino acids. CDR3 in amino acids: CSIELRGDIGETQYL. The CDR3 DNA sequence: TGCAGCATTGAACTCAGGGGGGATATTGGAGAGACCCAGTACCTC.